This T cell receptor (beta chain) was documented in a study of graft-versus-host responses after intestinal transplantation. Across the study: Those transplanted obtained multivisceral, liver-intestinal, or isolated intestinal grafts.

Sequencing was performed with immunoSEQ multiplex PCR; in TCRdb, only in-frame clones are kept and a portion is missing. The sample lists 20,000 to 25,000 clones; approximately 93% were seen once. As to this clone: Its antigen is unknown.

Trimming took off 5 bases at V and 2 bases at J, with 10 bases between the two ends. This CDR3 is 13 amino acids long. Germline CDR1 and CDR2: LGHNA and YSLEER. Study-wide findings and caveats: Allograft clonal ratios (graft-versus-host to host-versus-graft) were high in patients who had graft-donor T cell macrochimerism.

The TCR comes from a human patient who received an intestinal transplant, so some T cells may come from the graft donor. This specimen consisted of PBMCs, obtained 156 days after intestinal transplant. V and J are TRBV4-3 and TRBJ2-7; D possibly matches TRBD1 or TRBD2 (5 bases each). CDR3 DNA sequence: TGCGCCAGCAGCTCAGGGAGAACCTACGAGCAGTACTTC. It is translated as CASSSGRTYEQYF.